The clone carrying this T cell receptor beta chain was found once. Other DNA sequences of this sample code for an identical CDR3. This entry belongs to a study of blood T cell repertoires in COVID-19. Overall study: Specimens from acute and convalescent COVID-19 originated in the United States, Italy and Spain. The cDNA or gDNA used as material had been derived from T cells, B-cell-depleted T cells, or PBMCs.

Sequencing used immunoSEQ multiplex PCR; TCRdb keeps in-frame clones, though not all of them. The top ten hold roughly 19% of the sample, which has about 170,000 clones, more than 70% seen once. CDR3 length: 13 residues. Germline loops: CDR1 SQVTM, CDR2 ANQGSEA. V gave up 4 bases and J gave up 0 bases; unmatched junction bases: 2. The receptor comes from a woman aged 65 to 85 who had recovered from COVID-19. The sample comprised peripheral blood. The V call is TRBV29-1, the J call TRBJ1-1, with 7 positions matching TRBD1. In DNA form, the CDR3 reads TGCAGCGTTGCGGGACAGATGAACACTGAAGCTTTCTTT. The encoded protein is CSVAGQMNTEAFF.